This entry lists 12 T cell receptor beta chains sequenced from one sample in a study of response to subunit inactivated influenza vaccine. In TCRdb, the RT-PCR reads were re-called with MiXCR into one record per CDR3 protein. This table holds hundreds of thousands of distinct CDR3 sequences, 14% found once. Source: PBMCs from blood, taken 14 to 15 days before vaccination. The receptors shown here come from a man aged 45 to 65 who received an inactivated influenza vaccine.

This clonotype was detected many times. The chain carries TRBV11-2 and TRBJ1-6, with TRBD1 matching 9 bases. V lost 7 bases to trimming and J lost 9 bases; unmatched junction nucleotides: 13. The germline V gene has CDR1 SGHAT and CDR2 FQNNGV. This CDR3 comprises 16 residues. The CDR3 DNA reads TGTGCCAGCACCCTACTAACCGCGACAGGGGGTTCACCCCTCCACTTT. Amino acid sequence: CASTLLTATGGSPLHF.

In this sample, this clonotype turned up many times. The genes are TRBV29-1 and TRBJ2-1; 11 bases match TRBD2. CDR3 length: 16 amino acids. The V and J ends lost 1 base and 1 base, in that order; junction bases with no gene match: 3. Germline assignment: CDR1 SQVTM and CDR2 ANQGSEA. The CDR3 protein is CSVEAGLAESYNEQFF. In DNA form, the CDR3 reads TGCAGCGTTGAAGCGGGACTAGCGGAATCCTACAATGAGCAGTTCTTC.

This clonotype was observed a few times. The chain joins TRBV7-2 to TRBJ2-2; D is possibly TRBD1 (5 bases). The CDR3 is 14 amino acids. The germline V and J ends were trimmed by 6 bases and 4 bases, with 12 bases remaining between them. Germline V CDR1 and CDR2: SGHTA, FQGNSA. Here the CDR3 reads CASRLTQVTGELFF. CDR3 DNA sequence: TGTGCCAGCAGATTAACACAGGTCACCGGGGAGCTGTTTTTT.

There are a few counts of this clonotype. The chain couples TRBV28 to TRBJ2-4; D is ambiguous. V lost 8 bases and J 0 bases, leaving 23 bases between the germline ends. Germline CDR1 is MDHEN and CDR2 is SYDVKM. This CDR3 is 18 amino acids long. The CDR3 nucleotides read TGTGCCAGCCGTAGGGCCCTGGATCCCTCACTAGCCAAAAACATTCAGTACTTC. The encoded protein is CASRRALDPSLAKNIQYF.

V usage is TRBV4-3 and J usage is TRBJ2-7, with D tentatively TRBD1 (5 bases). CDR3 length: 16 residues. From germline, CDR1 is LGHNA and CDR2 YSLEER. Trimming removed 1 base from V and 1 base from J, with 14 bases in between. The CDR3: CASSQVLGQSSYEQYF. CDR3 coding DNA: TGCGCCAGCAGCCAAGTTCTAGGACAATCTTCCTACGAGCAGTACTTC.

The genes are TRBV7-9 and TRBJ1-1; D gene ambiguous. V was shortened by 3 bases and J by 2 bases, with 10 bases between the two germline ends. The CDR3 spans 14 residues. Germline V gives CDR1 SEHNR, CDR2 FQNEAQ (reference sequence). The CDR3 reads CASSFGYGNTEAFF. DNA for the CDR3: TGTGCCAGCAGCTTTGGCTACGGTAACACTGAAGCTTTCTTT.

DNA of the CDR3: TGTGCCAGCAGTTCGGACCGGGACAGGCCGGTGGGGACCCAGTACTTC. Translated, it gives CASSSDRDRPVGTQYF. The chain is built from TRBV27 and TRBJ2-5; TRBD1 matches 8 bases. V was pared by 4 bases and J by 7 bases, with 14 bases of the junction left unmatched. The germline V gene has CDR1 MNHEY and CDR2 SMNVEV (reference sequence). The CDR3 is 16 residues long.

This clonotype has a handful of counts. The chain couples TRBV2 to TRBJ2-7, with 10 bases that match TRBD2. This CDR3 has 17 amino acids. CDR1 is SNHLY and CDR2 is FYNNEI in the germline V gene. V lost 2 bases to trimming and J lost 5 bases; unmatched junction nucleotides: 12. CDR3 region: CASSELPLAGGGHEQYF. The CDR3 region has the DNA TGTGCCAGCAGTGAACTGCCTTTAGCGGGAGGCGGCCACGAGCAGTACTTC.

The J gene is TRBJ2-7, the V gene TRBV3-1; the D is unclear. CDR3 length equals 15 residues. V lost 4 bases, J lost 5 bases, and 18 bases lay in between. Germline V lookup: CDR1 LGHDT, CDR2 YNNKEL (reference sequence). CDR3 protein: CASSLNPSGLDEQYF. The CDR3, as DNA: TGTGCCAGCAGCCTAAACCCTTCCGGGCTTGACGAGCAGTACTTC.

Only a few counts were recorded for this clonotype. This chain connects TRBV10-3 to TRBJ2-2, with TRBD1 identical over 8 bases. Germline trimming cut 0 bases from V and 7 bases from J; bases unmatched to any gene: 7. This CDR3 is built from 16 residues. Germline V gene sequence: CDR1 ENHRY, CDR2 SYGVKD. The CDR3 DNA reads TGTGCCATCAGTGAGTCGAACGGACAGGGAGTCGGGGAGCTGTTTTTT. It specifies CAISESNGQGVGELFF.

This clonotype was counted between two and nine times. The V gene is TRBV7-9, the J gene TRBJ2-4; D gene ambiguous. This CDR3 is built from 13 residues. Trimming pared 4 bases from V and 1 base from J, leaving 5 bases between. Germline-derived CDR1 and CDR2 are SEHNR and FQNEAQ (reference sequence). CDR3 sequence: CASSSDAKNIQYF. As DNA, the CDR3 is TGTGCCAGCAGCTCGGACGCCAAAAACATTCAGTACTTC.

The CDR3 sequence is CASMLAGGQKTQYF. DNA of the CDR3: TGTGCCAGCATGTTGGCGGGGGGGCAAAAGACCCAGTACTTC. This chain uses TRBV2 with TRBJ2-5; 9 positions match TRBD2. From germline, CDR1 is SNHLY and CDR2 FYNNEI. Trimming at V came to 7 bases and at J to 6 bases, leaving 9 bases not matched to a gene. The CDR3 is 14 amino acids.